The T cell receptor (beta chain) described here comes from a study of molecular identifiers for immune sequencing clone quantification (dated by TCRdb to the late 2010s). Regarding the research as a whole: In a replicate experiment, RNA from approximately 22,000 or 94,000 naive CD8 T cells was split into five aliquots, four of which were sequenced. This methods study used CD8 T cells to benchmark TCR RNA copy counting and molecular-identifier clustering-based TCR repertoire sequencing (MIDCIRS). Study-wide findings and limitations: A single cell's worth of spiked-in Jurkat TCR RNA was reported detectable even among about 1.1 million naive CD8 T cells. Spiked-in Jurkat TCR RNA (approximately 10 copies' worth), which is not part of the donor repertoire, was contained in the naive libraries. Clones above 20 RNA copies held over 97% of molecules in CMV-specific effector cells but under 1% in naive cells. Modeling gave roughly 2.9 recovered TCR RNA copies per cell versus 7.5 to 10 by digital PCR, implying roughly 28% capture efficiency. When barcode sub-clustering was left out, chimeric consensus sequences inflated TCR diversity, with chimeras reaching as high as 47%. Identical TCR molecules sharing a barcode could cause highly expanded clone sizes to be underestimated.

V is reduced by 0 bases and J by 6 bases, leaving a spacing of 6 bases between them. The CDR3 holds 11 amino acids from the cysteine to the phenylalanine. The read is trimmed to its CDR3 DNA, 33 bases read in frame from base 1. Via the germline V gene (reference sequence), CDR1 is GTSNPN and CDR2 SVGIG. Libraries of naive CD8 T cells were built from about 21,000 to 970,000 sorted cells, with 10%, 30% or 50% of the purified RNA used. On a BD FACSAria II, naive CD8 T cells were FACS-sorted as CD8+CD4-CCR7+CD45RA+ and collected into RLT Plus buffer. Detection sensitivity was tested by spiking Jurkat RNA equal to some 11 TCR copies' worth into samples containing roughly 19,000-1,000,000 naive CD8 T cells. CD8 T cells were enriched using RosetteSep CD8+ T Cell Enrichment Cocktail and Ficoll-Paque, and the enriched cells then underwent ACK red cell lysis. Library preparation used PCR. Sequencing instrument: NextSeq 500. Preparation of bulk TCR libraries followed a previously described approach, with the TCR primers listed in Table S5. The Qiagen AllPrep DNA/RNA kit was used to purify total RNA. Before any analysis, reads coming from multiple sequencing runs of the same library were combined into one pool. The source study handled its data this way. Reads were retained only if an exact TCR constant sequence was present, and the retained reads were trimmed to 150 nt and grouped according to their 12-nt molecular barcodes. Within each barcode group, reads were sub-clustered at a 15% Levenshtein threshold, and quality-weighted consensus sequences were built per RNA molecule. Non-functional sequences were removed, as were lower-count sequences one edit away from another. On the basis of fitting two negative binomial distributions, barcode sub-clusters with fewer than 20% of the maximum read count were discarded. The public reads were quality trimmed at Q25 with fastp and then assembled into clones with MiXCR by TCRdb, keeping productive beta chains. Under each unique CDR3 protein, matching rows form one entry showing the most common genes and DNA. The V and J calls were determined by TCRdb, not by the authors. The sample yields tens of thousands of distinct CDR3 sequences; roughly 25% were counted once. The ten top clones hold 0.6% to 0.9% of the sample.

Details on this clonotype: There is no known antigen for this receptor. No much larger clone is present one base from it, and per-base qualities are unavailable.

Material: naive CD8+ T cells from blood, with Jurkat cell RNA spiked in. This specimen's cell subset or site label, interpreted: FACS-sorted CD8+CD4-CCR7+CD45RA+ naive T cells. The TCR comes from a human donor in good health. Some libraries in this study had Jurkat cell RNA spiked in. The rearrangement joined TRBV30 to TRBJ2-7; a tentative D match to TRBD2 spans 5 bases. The DNA sequence follows: TGTGCCTGGAGTGTACGGGGCGAGCAGTACTTC. Translated, it gives CAWSVRGEQYF. Extended through the reference TRBV30 and TRBJ2-7 proteins, this CDR3 yields the full variable domain: SQTIHQWPATLVQPVGSPLSLECTVEGTSNPNLYWYRQAAGRGLQLLFYSVGIGQISSEVPQNLSASRPQDRQFILSSKKLLLSDSGFYLCAWSVRGEQYFGPGTRLTVT.